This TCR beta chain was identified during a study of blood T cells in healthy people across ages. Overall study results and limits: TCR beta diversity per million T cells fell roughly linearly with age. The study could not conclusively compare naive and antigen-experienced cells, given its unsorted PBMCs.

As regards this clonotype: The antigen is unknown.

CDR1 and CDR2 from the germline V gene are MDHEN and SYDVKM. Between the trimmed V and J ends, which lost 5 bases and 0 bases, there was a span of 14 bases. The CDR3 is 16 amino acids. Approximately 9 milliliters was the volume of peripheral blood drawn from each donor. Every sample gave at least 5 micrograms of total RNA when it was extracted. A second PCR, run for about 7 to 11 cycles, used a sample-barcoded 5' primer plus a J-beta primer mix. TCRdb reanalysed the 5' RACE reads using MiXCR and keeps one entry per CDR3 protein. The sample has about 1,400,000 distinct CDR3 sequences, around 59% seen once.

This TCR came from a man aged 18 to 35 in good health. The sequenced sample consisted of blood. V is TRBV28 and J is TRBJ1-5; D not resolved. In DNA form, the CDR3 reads TGTGCCAGCAGTAGGGCCCCCCGGAATAGCAATCAGCCCCAGCATTTT. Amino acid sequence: CASSRAPRNSNQPQHF.